The 20 T cell receptor beta chains below all came from one sample that was sequenced in a study of T cells in Graves' hyperthyroidism and ophthalmopathy. Amplified TCR beta CDR3 regions came from RNA transcripts. The HTBI primer set served for first-round RT-PCR of the TCR CDR3. TCRdb used MiXCR to reprocess the multiplex PCR reads, holding one entry per CDR3 protein. This table holds 450,000 to 500,000 distinct CDR3 sequences, less than 25% found once. Input material: blood. The receptors originated from a woman in her seventies with Graves' ophthalmopathy.

This chain joins TRBV24-1 and TRBJ1-5, with 7 bases identical to TRBD1. J lost 0 bases, V lost 4 bases, and 5 bases had no gene match. The CDR3 has 16 amino acids. Germline CDR1 and CDR2: KGHDR and SFDVKD. The CDR3 DNA reads as TGTGCCACCAGTGAGCCAGGGGGTGATAGCAATCAGCCCCAGCATTTT. This sequence encodes CATSEPGGDSNQPQHF.

Notes on this clonotype: Mismatch with germline at one junction end may stem from a read error. This chain connects TRBV10-1 to TRBJ2-1, with a weak D call TRBD2 (5 bases). Germline V gene data show CDR1 as WNHNN and CDR2 as SYGVQD (reference sequence). The CDR3 spans 14 residues. In DNA, the CDR3 is TGCGCCGGCAGCATAAAGCGGAACTACAATGAGCAGTTCTTC. It encodes CAGSIKRNYNEQFF.

V and J are TRBV7-8 and TRBJ2-1; TRBD2 agrees at 7 bases. Per the germline V gene, CDR1 is SGHVS and CDR2 is FQNEAQ. V shed 2 bases and J 2 bases; nucleotides not matched to a gene: 6. The CDR3 is 16 amino acids. The CDR3 coding sequence is TGTGCCAGCAGCTTATCCGCGGGAGTACCCTACAATGAGCAGTTCTTC. Its protein product is CASSLSAGVPYNEQFF.

The rearrangement links TRBV29-1 to TRBJ2-3, with D possibly being TRBD2 (6 bases). Between the trimmed V and J ends, which lost 1 base and 0 bases, there was a span of 17 bases. The germline V gene has CDR1 SQVTM and CDR2 ANQGSEA. The CDR3 totals 17 residues. The CDR3 spells CSVEGRGGEMSTDTQYF. For the CDR3, the DNA is TGCAGCGTTGAAGGACGGGGCGGGGAGATGAGCACAGATACGCAGTATTTT.

This clonotype was picked up a small number of times. The J gene is TRBJ2-1, the V gene TRBV27; 14 positions match TRBD2. V trimming: 6 bases; J trimming: 5 bases; junction bases outside the gene matches: 18. The CDR3 consists of 20 residues. From germline, CDR1 is MNHEY and CDR2 SMNVEV (reference sequence). The CDR3 here is CASSKKTSGRAWGVDNEQFF. In DNA, the CDR3 is TGTGCCAGCAGCAAAAAGACTAGCGGGAGGGCTTGGGGGGTCGACAATGAGCAGTTCTTC.

This clonotype has ten or more counts. V is TRBV28 and J is TRBJ2-5, with D hard to call. Trimming shortened V by 2 bases and J by 5 bases, and 12 bases separated the two germline ends. The CDR3 spans 14 residues. Germline-derived CDR1 and CDR2 are MDHEN and SYDVKM. CDR3 sequence reads: CASSLNPGDETQYF. As DNA, the CDR3 is TGTGCCAGCAGTTTAAACCCCGGTGATGAGACCCAGTACTTC.

The gene calls are TRBV6-1 and TRBJ1-5; TRBD1 agrees at 9 bases. CDR1 and CDR2 (germline): MNHNS, SASEGT. Trimming at V came to 6 bases and at J to 4 bases, leaving 13 bases not matched to a gene. This CDR3 has 17 amino acids. The CDR3 nucleotides read TGTGCCAGCAGATCCTGGCCACCGGGACAGGGTAATCAGCCCCAGCATTTT. The encoded protein is CASRSWPPGQGNQPQHF.

V usage is TRBV12-3 or TRBV12-4 and J usage is TRBJ1-5; D is unresolved. Trimming cost V 8 bases and J 11 bases, with 16 bases left between them. The CDR3 spans 12 residues. DNA of the CDR3: TGTGCCAGCGGGTCCCTTGGGATAGCCCAGCATTTT. This gives the protein CASGSLGIAQHF.

This clonotype has just a few counts. V gene TRBV10-2 combines with J gene TRBJ1-2, with TRBD1 as a possible D gene (5 bases). CDR1 WSHSY and CDR2 SAAADI come from the germline V gene. CDR3 length: 16 residues. V shed 5 bases and J shed 7 bases, with 23 bases lying between them. The CDR3 DNA sequence: TGCGCCAGCAGTCCTACCGGGACCCCTTACGGGCGTGGCTACACCTTC. This translates into CASSPTGTPYGRGYTF.

The chain uses TRBV7-2 and TRBJ2-6; TRBD2 aligns across 8 bases. The germline gives CDR1 SGHTA, CDR2 FQGNSA. The V gene end was trimmed by 7 bases and the J gene end by 4 bases; junction bases not matched to a gene: 15. This CDR3 spans 18 amino acids. CDR3 DNA: TGTGCCAGCACCCTAGTGCTAGCGGGCATCTCAGGGGCCAACGTCCTGACTTTC. Protein sequence: CASTLVLAGISGANVLTF.

This clonotype was seen at least ten times. The genes are TRBV2 and TRBJ1-2; 9 bases align to TRBD1. V was clipped by 10 bases and J by 4 bases; unmatched bases: 10. CDR1 and CDR2 from the germline V gene are SNHLY and FYNNEI. The CDR3 totals 14 residues. CDR3 sequence (DNA): TGTGCCACCCGACGGACAGGGGTGGGCTATGGCTACACCTTC. It yields the protein CATRRTGVGYGYTF.

The genes are TRBV7-2 and TRBJ2-2, with 7 nucleotides matching TRBD2. Losses at the gene ends were 1 base for V and 3 bases for J; bases not matched to a gene: 8. The CDR3 covers 17 residues. Germline values: CDR1 SGHTA, CDR2 FQGNSA. The CDR3 nucleotides read TGTGCCAGCAGCTTAGAGTGGGGAGCGGGGCACACCGGGGAGCTGTTTTTT. The encoded protein is CASSLEWGAGHTGELFF. Based on the CDR3 plus reference TRBV7-2 and TRBJ2-2, the full variable domain is GAGVSQSPSNKVTEKGKDVELRCDPISGHTALYWYRQSLGQGLEFLIYFQGNSAPDKSGLPSDRFSAERTGGSVSTLTIQRTQQEDSAVYLCASSLEWGAGHTGELFFGEGSRLTVL.

This clonotype has only a few counts. The gene calls are TRBV14 and TRBJ2-1; possible D gene TRBD2, 5 bases. Trimming took 2 bases from V and 10 from J, leaving 9 bases between them. Germline CDR1 SGHDN, CDR2 FVKESK. The CDR3 spans 12 residues. CDR3 coding DNA: TGTGCCAGCAGCCAATGGGAGTGGGAGCAGTTCTTC. Residues: CASSQWEWEQFF.

About this clonotype itself: A read error may account for a junction end that differs from germline. CDR3 region: CASGVGQGRVDTQYF. Here the CDR3 DNA reads TGTGCCAGCGGCGTGGGGCAGGGTAGGGTAGATACGCAGTATTTT. This rearrangement joins TRBV9 to TRBJ2-3; weak D call: TRBD1 (5 bases). Germline assignment: CDR1 SGDLS and CDR2 YYNGEE. The CDR3 is 15 residues long.

Only a few counts were recorded for this clonotype. This rearrangement joins TRBV20-1 to TRBJ2-1, with D uncertain. The CDR3 is 13 amino acids. V gave up 2 bases and J gave up 6 bases, with 11 bases separating them. Per the germline V gene, CDR1 is DFQATT and CDR2 is SNEGSKA (reference sequence). CDR3 DNA sequence: TGCAGTGCTAGACCTATCCAATTCAATGAGCAGTTCTTC. Its protein product is CSARPIQFNEQFF.

The chain carries TRBV6-2 or TRBV6-3 and TRBJ2-3; 8 bases agree with TRBD2. J lost 6 bases, V lost 5 bases, and 7 bases had no gene match. CDR3 size: 14 residues. Germline V gene data show CDR1 as MNHEY and CDR2 as SVGEGT. CDR3 sequence: CASSPTSVRDTQYF. Here the CDR3 DNA reads TGTGCCAGCAGTCCGACTAGCGTGAGGGATACGCAGTATTTT.

V is TRBV29-1 and J is TRBJ2-7; no clear D. The CDR3 runs to 12 residues. The germline V gene encodes CDR1 SQVTM and CDR2 ANQGSEA. V dropped 4 bases and J dropped 7 bases, with 14 bases sitting between them. This CDR3 is CSVGRGVNEQYF. In DNA form, the CDR3 reads TGCAGCGTTGGACGTGGGGTTAATGAGCAGTACTTC.

This clonotype turned up a few times. V and J are TRBV3-1 and TRBJ2-2; 8 bases map to TRBD1. Trimming at V came to 0 bases and at J to 5 bases, leaving 2 bases not matched to a gene. Germline values: CDR1 LGHDT, CDR2 YNNKEL (reference sequence). CDR3 length: 15 amino acids. Written as DNA, the CDR3 is TGTGCCAGCAGCCAAGAGACAGGGGTGACCGGGGAGCTGTTTTTT. Its protein product is CASSQETGVTGELFF.

V and J are TRBV29-1 and TRBJ2-1; D might be TRBD2 (5 bases). This CDR3 has 13 amino acids. V was trimmed by 6 bases and J by 6 bases, leaving 15 bases between them. Germline CDR1 is SQVTM and CDR2 is ANQGSEA. For the CDR3, the DNA is TGCAGCGTCCGGCGGGTTGGTTTCAATGAGCAGTTCTTC. It specifies CSVRRVGFNEQFF.

V is TRBV9 and J is TRBJ1-4; no definite D call. In germline, CDR1 is SGDLS, CDR2 YYNGEE. V was shortened by 3 bases and J by 7 bases, with 13 bases between the two germline ends. CDR3 length: 14 residues. This CDR3 is CASSADSSAEKLFF. CDR3 nucleotide sequence: TGTGCCAGCAGCGCCGACTCGTCCGCTGAAAAACTGTTTTTT.